This T cell receptor (beta chain) was captured by sequencing in a study of cytomegalovirus exposure and HLA in healthy donors. About the study: Researchers found that roughly 80% of under 450 genotyped donors fell within the Caucasian-associated ancestry cluster.

There was no recording of CMV serostatus for this donor. The CDR3 sequence is 15 residues long. With V trimmed by 4 bases and J by 10 bases, 11 bases remained unmatched. This PCR relied on a set of 60 Vbeta primers and 13 Jbeta primers. Data came from immunoSEQ multiplex PCR; TCRdb stores just in-frame clones and leaves some out. The sample gives around 100,000 clones, about 62% of which show up once; about 4.3% is in the top ten. On this clone itself: The antigen is not known.

Findings and caveats of the study: Analyzed later, association rates of TCRs varied across HLA loci, with DRB1 most and HLA-C fewest. Later analysis reportedly placed an Asian-associated ancestry cluster below the approximately 680-donor mean in N-insertions.

Sample: PBMCs. The chain links TRBV5-3 to TRBJ2-2, with TRBD2 matching 9 bases. TRBV5-3 is an open reading frame, and its role is uncertain. The sequence was collected from a human donor in good health. The CDR3 DNA follows: TGTGCCAGAAGCACGTGGTCTAGCGGGATAGAGGAGCTGTTTTTT. This gives the protein CARSTWSSGIEELFF.